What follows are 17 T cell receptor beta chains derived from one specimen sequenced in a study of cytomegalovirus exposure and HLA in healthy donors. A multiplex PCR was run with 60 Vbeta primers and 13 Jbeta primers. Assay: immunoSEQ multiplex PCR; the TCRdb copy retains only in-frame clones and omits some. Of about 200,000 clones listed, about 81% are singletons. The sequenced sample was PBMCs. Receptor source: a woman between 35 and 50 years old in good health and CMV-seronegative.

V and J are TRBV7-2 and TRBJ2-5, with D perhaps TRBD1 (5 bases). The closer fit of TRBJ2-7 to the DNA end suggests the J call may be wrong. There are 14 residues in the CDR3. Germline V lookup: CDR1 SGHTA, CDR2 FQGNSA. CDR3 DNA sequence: TGTGCCAGCAGCTTAGACAGGATGTCCTACGAGCAGTACTTC. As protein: CASSLDRMSYEQYF.

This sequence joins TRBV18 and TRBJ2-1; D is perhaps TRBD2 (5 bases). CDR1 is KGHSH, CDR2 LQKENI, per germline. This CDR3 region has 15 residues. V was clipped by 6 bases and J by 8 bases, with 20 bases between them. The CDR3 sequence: CASSALPPGGDEQFF. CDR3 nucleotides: TGTGCCAGCTCTGCCCTCCCCCCTGGAGGCGATGAGCAGTTCTTC.

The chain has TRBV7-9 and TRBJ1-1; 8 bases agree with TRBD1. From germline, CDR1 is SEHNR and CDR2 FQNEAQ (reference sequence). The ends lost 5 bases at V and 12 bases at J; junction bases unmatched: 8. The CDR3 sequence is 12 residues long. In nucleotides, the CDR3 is TGTGCCAGCAGCCCCTCGGACAGGGTCACTTTCTTT. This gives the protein CASSPSDRVTFF.

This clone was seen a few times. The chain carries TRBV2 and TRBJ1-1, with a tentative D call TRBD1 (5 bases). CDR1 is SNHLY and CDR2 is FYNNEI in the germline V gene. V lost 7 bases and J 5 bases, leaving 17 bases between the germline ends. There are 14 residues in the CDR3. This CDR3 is CASTLGGGRTEAFF. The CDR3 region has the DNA TGTGCCAGCACTCTCGGGGGAGGGAGAACTGAAGCTTTCTTT.

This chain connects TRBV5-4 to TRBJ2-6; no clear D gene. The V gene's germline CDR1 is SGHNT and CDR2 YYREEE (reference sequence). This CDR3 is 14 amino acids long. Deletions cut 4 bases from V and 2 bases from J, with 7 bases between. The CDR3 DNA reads TGTGCCAGCAGCCCCCGAGCTGGGGCCAACGTCCTGACTTTC. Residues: CASSPRAGANVLTF.

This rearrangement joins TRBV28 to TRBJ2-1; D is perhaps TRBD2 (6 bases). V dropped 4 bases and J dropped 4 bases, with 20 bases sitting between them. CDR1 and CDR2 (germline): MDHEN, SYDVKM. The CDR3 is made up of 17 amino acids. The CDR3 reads CASSSQPGLAGYNEQFF. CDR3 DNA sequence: TGTGCCAGCAGTTCCCAACCGGGCCTTGCGGGATACAATGAGCAGTTCTTC.

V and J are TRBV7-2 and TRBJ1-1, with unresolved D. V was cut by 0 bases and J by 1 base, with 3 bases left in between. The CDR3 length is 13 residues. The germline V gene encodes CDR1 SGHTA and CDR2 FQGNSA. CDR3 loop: CASSLAGNTEAFF. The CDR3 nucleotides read TGTGCCAGCAGCTTAGCCGGGAACACTGAAGCTTTCTTT.

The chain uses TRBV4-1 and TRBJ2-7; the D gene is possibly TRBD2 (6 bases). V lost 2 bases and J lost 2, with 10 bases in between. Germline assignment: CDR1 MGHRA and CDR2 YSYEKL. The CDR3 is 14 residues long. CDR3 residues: CASSQPAGPYEQYF. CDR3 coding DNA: TGCGCCAGCAGCCAACCAGCGGGCCCCTACGAGCAGTACTTC.

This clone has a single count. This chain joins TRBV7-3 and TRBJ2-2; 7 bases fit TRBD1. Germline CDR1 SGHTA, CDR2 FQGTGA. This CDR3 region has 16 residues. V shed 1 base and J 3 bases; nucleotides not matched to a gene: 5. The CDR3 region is CASSLIARGHTGELFF. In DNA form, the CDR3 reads TGTGCCAGCAGCTTAATAGCGAGGGGGCACACCGGGGAGCTGTTTTTT.

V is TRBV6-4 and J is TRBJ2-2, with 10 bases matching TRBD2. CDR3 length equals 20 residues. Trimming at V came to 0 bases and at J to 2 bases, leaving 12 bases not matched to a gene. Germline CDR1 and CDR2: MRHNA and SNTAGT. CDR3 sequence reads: CASSDSIGETSGFNTGELFF. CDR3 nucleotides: TGTGCCAGCAGTGACTCGATCGGGGAGACTAGCGGGTTTAACACCGGGGAGCTGTTTTTT.

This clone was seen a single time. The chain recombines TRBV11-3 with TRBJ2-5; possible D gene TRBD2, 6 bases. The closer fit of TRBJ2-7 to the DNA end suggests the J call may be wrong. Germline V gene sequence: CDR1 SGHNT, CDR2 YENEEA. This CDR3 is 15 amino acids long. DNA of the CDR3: TGTGCCAGCAGCTTAGGGTCGGGAGAAAACTACGAGCAGTACTTC. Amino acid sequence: CASSLGSGENYEQYF.

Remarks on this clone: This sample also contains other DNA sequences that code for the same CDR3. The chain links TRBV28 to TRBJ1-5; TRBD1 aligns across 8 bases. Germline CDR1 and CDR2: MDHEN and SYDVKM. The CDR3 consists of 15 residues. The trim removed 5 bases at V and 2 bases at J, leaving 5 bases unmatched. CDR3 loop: CASSLGQGGNQPQHF. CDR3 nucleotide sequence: TGTGCCAGCAGTCTAGGACAGGGCGGCAATCAGCCCCAGCATTTT.

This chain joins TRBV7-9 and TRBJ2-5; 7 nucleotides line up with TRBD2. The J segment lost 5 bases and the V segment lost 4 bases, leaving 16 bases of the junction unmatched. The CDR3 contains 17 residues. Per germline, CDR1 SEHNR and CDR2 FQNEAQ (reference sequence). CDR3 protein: CASSSHGAGESMETQYF. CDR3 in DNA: TGTGCCAGCAGCTCCCACGGGGCGGGAGAATCCATGGAGACCCAGTACTTC.

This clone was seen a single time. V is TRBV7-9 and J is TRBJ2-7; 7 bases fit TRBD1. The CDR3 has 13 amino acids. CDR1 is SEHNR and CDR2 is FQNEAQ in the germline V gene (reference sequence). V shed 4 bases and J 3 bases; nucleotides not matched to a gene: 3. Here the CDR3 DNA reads TGTGCCAGCAGCTCGAACAGGGGCTACGAGCAGTACTTC. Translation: CASSSNRGYEQYF.

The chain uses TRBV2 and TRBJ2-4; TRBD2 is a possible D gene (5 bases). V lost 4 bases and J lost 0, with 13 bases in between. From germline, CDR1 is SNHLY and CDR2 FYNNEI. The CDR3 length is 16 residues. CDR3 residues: CASSVRRILAKNIQYF. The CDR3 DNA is TGTGCCAGCAGTGTCCGGAGGATCCTAGCCAAAAACATTCAGTACTTC.

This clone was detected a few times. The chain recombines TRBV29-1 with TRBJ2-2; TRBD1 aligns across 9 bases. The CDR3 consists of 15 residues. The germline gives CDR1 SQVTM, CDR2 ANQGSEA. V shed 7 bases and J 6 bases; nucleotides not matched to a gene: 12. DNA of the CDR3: TGCAGCGCAAACTCCGGGACAGGGTACGCCGGGGAGCTGTTTTTT. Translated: CSANSGTGYAGELFF.

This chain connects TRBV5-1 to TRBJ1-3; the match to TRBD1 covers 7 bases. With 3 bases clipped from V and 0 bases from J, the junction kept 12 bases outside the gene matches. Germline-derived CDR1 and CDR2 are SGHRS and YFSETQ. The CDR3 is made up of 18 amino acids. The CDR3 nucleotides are TGCGCCAGCAGCTCGTCACCTACAGGGGCCTTCTCTGGAAACACCATATATTTT. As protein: CASSSSPTGAFSGNTIYF. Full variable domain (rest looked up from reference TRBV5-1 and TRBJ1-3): KAGVTQTPRYLIKTRGQQVTLSCSPISGHRSVSWYQQTPGQGLQFLFEYFSETQRNKGNFPGRFSGRQFSNSRSEMNVSTLELGDSALYLCASSSSPTGAFSGNTIYFGEGSWLTVV.